This TCR beta chain derives from a study of beta chain features in type 1 diabetes. Based on CD45RO/CCR7/CD25/CD127/CD95/CD27, CD4+ regulatory, stem cell-like memory, naive and central memory cells were sorted. Purities over 95% were achieved in all sorted populations. Findings and caveats of the study: Insertions were fewer and deletions more numerous at VDJ junctions in type 1 diabetes patients. Type 1 diabetes patients had TCRB CDR3s that were shorter (moderately but significantly so) in all four CD4+ subsets.

Sequenced material consisted of expressed TCRB transcripts (all of the isolated RNA was reverse transcribed). Clones were read by immunoSEQ multiplex PCR, and TCRdb kept only the in-frame ones, dropping some. Among some 160,000 clones listed, roughly 8% were seen once. Germline-derived CDR1 and CDR2 are ENHRY and SYGVKD. There are 15 residues in the CDR3. About this clone itself: Its target is unknown. The junction departs from the called germline gene at one end, perhaps through a read error.

V usage is TRBV10-3 and J usage is TRBJ2-4; possible D gene TRBD2, 6 bases. Sequenced sample: central memory CD4+ T cells from blood. The source of this sequence is a woman under 30 with type 1 diabetes. This chain's CDR3 is CASSYSEGAGNIQYF. In DNA form, the CDR3 reads TGTGCCAGCAGTTACTCGGAGGGAGCGGGAAACATTCAGTACTTC.